These T cell receptor beta chains were read from a single sample in a study of shared clonotypes between healthy human individuals. Clones were sequenced by immunoSEQ multiplex PCR, and TCRdb holds only the in-frame ones, with some missing. The table lists roughly 520,000 clones, approximately 94% of them singletons, with approximately 0.067% in the top ten. The specimen sequenced was naive CD4+ T cells sorted from blood. These receptors were taken from a woman aged 25 to 39 in good health. CDR3s include the opening cysteine and the closing phenylalanine or tryptophan. Each record gives: V gene, D gene, clone size, J gene, CDR3 protein, CDR3 DNA. The D gene is left open where the match is weak. Size is omitted from some rows. Given values are once, few, many or a class for expanded clones.

>TRBV28|TRBD2|-|TRBJ2-5
CASSYTLAGPQETQYF
TGTGCCAGCAGTTACACTCTAGCGGGGCCCCAAGAGACCCAGTACTTC
>TRBV29-1|-|-|TRBJ2-1
CSADRYTTYNEQFF
TGCAGCGCTGACAGGTATACTACCTACAATGAGCAGTTCTTC
>TRBV10-3|-|-|TRBJ2-7
CAISESGRGGNEQYF
TGTGCCATCAGTGAGTCGGGCAGGGGGGGCAACGAGCAGTACTTC
>TRBV5-1|TRBD2|-|TRBJ2-1
CASSGTSQTYNEQFF
TGCGCCAGCAGCGGGACTAGCCAGACCTACAATGAGCAGTTCTTC
>TRBV10-3|-|-|TRBJ1-5
CAISPGHLSNQPQHF
TGTGCCATCAGCCCGGGACACCTTAGCAATCAGCCCCAGCATTTT
>TRBV28|-|-|TRBJ2-7
CASSLGRRGPYEQYF
TGTGCCAGCAGTTTGGGACGCCGAGGCCCCTACGAGCAGTACTTC
>TRBV2|-|-|TRBJ1-1
CASRTGHGVAEAFF
TGTGCCAGCAGAACGGGACACGGTGTGGCTGAAGCTTTCTTT
>TRBV18|-|-|TRBJ2-7
CASSLTGGEQYF
TGTGCCAGCTCTCTCACCGGTGGGGAGCAGTACTTC
>TRBV7-6|-|-|TRBJ2-7
CASSLRHGGQYF
TGTGCCAGCAGCCTCCGACACGGGGGGCAGTACTTC
>TRBV10-2|-|once|TRBJ1-1
CARKDSGVTEAFF
TGCGCCAGGAAAGATTCGGGGGTCACTGAAGCTTTCTTT
>TRBV29-1|TRBD1|-|TRBJ1-3
CSVGTGGNTIYF
TGCAGCGTCGGGACAGGGGGAAACACCATATATTTT
>TRBV10-2|TRBD1|-|TRBJ1-2
CASSATGGYGYTF
TGCGCCAGCAGTGCTACAGGGGGATATGGCTACACCTTC
>TRBV5-1|TRBD1|-|TRBJ2-2
CASSLEGGHGELFF
TGCGCCAGCAGCTTGGAAGGGGGCCACGGGGAGCTGTTTTTT
>TRBV27|TRBD1|-|TRBJ2-7
CASTPGTGYEQYF
TGTGCCAGCACCCCCGGGACAGGTTACGAGCAGTACTTC